A single sample is the source of the 10 T cell receptor beta chains below, sequenced in a study of cytomegalovirus exposure and HLA in healthy donors. Amplification used 60 Vbeta primers and 13 Jbeta primers. Clones were sequenced by immunoSEQ multiplex PCR, and TCRdb holds only the in-frame ones, with some missing. Counted here are some 76,000 clones, 86% occurring once; the ten biggest clones make up 1.5% to 2%. What was sequenced was PBMCs. Receptors originate from a woman in her twenties or thirties in good health and CMV-seronegative.

This chain connects TRBV2 to TRBJ2-3, with TRBD2 identical over 7 bases. V shed 8 bases and J 2 bases; nucleotides not matched to a gene: 10. The CDR3 runs to 15 residues. Germline CDR1 is SNHLY and CDR2 is FYNNEI. CDR3 coding DNA: TGTGCCAGCCCAACACGGGACTATCCCACAGATACGCAGTATTTT. This sequence encodes CASPTRDYPTDTQYF.

The table lists this clone with a few counts. J is TRBJ2-3 and V is TRBV5-1; D gene ambiguous. Germline V gene sequence: CDR1 SGHRS, CDR2 YFSETQ. Trimming stripped 0 bases from V and 1 base from J, with 6 bases between. CDR3 length: 14 amino acids. CDR3 nucleotides: TGCGCCAGCAGCTTGGACACCCGCACAGATACGCAGTATTTT. It is translated as CASSLDTRTDTQYF.

The chain uses TRBV4-1 and TRBJ2-1; 7 positions agree with TRBD2. In germline, CDR1 is MGHRA, CDR2 YSYEKL. The J segment lost 3 bases and the V segment lost 3 bases, leaving 8 bases of the junction unmatched. The CDR3 covers 16 residues. The CDR3 region is CASSQEQRDGYNEQFF. CDR3 DNA sequence: TGCGCCAGCAGCCAGGAGCAGCGGGATGGCTACAATGAGCAGTTCTTC.

The V call is TRBV28, the J call TRBJ1-2; tentatively, D is TRBD1 (6 bases). Per germline, CDR1 MDHEN and CDR2 SYDVKM. The CDR3 consists of 14 residues. V was clipped by 4 bases and J by 4 bases, with 13 bases between them. Here the CDR3 DNA reads TGTGCCAGCAGTTACAGACAGGTTCGCTATGGCTACACCTTC. Its protein is CASSYRQVRYGYTF.

This rearrangement joins TRBV9 to TRBJ1-2, with 8 bases that match TRBD1. The CDR3 extends over 15 amino acids. The germline CDR1 and CDR2 sequences are SGDLS and YYNGEE. J was trimmed by 0 bases and V by 5 bases; bases with no gene match: 6. The CDR3 loop is CASSASDRANYGYTF. Written as DNA, the CDR3 is TGTGCCAGCAGTGCTTCGGACAGGGCTAACTATGGCTACACCTTC.

The rearrangement joins TRBV11-2 to TRBJ2-5, with D unclear. Germline V lookup: CDR1 SGHAT, CDR2 FQNNGV. Trimming shortened V by 5 bases and J by 2 bases, and 12 bases separated the two germline ends. This CDR3 has 14 amino acids. The CDR3 DNA reads TGTGCCAGCAGCCCCCGAGCTAGTCAAGAGACCCAGTACTTC. As protein: CASSPRASQETQYF.

V is TRBV5-1 and J is TRBJ2-7; weak D call: TRBD2 (5 bases). Trimming removed 5 bases from V and 3 bases from J, with 12 bases in between. The CDR3 has 13 amino acids. Germline lookup yields CDR1 SGHRS and CDR2 YFSETQ. In DNA, the CDR3 is TGCGCCAGCAGTACCCCCGGGAACTACGAGCAGTACTTC. This translates into CASSTPGNYEQYF.

The rearrangement joins TRBV4-2 to TRBJ2-2; the match to TRBD1 covers 11 bases. Looked up from germline, CDR1 is LGHNA and CDR2 is YNFKEQ. This CDR3 is built from 16 residues. J gave up 4 bases and V 6 bases, and 7 bases lay outside the gene matches. CDR3 region: CASSRTDRGPTGELFF. CDR3 DNA sequence: TGTGCCAGCAGTCGTACGGACAGGGGGCCCACCGGGGAGCTGTTTTTT.

This clone was counted once. The gene calls are TRBV7-9 and TRBJ2-1, with 8 bases aligning to TRBD1. The CDR3 has 18 residues. Germline lookup yields CDR1 SEHNR and CDR2 FQNEAQ (reference sequence). Unmatched junction bases numbered 17, after V lost 5 bases and J lost 5 bases. The CDR3 reads CASSEISRGLWRNNEQFF. The CDR3 nucleotides read TGTGCCAGCAGCGAGATCTCCAGGGGGCTGTGGCGAAACAATGAGCAGTTCTTC.

The CDR3 loop reads CASSPQGRGTEAFF. The CDR3 DNA reads TGTGCCAGTAGTCCCCAAGGACGGGGCACTGAAGCTTTCTTT. The V gene is TRBV19, the J gene TRBJ1-1; D is ambiguous. Germline V gene lookup returns CDR1 LNHDA and CDR2 SQIVND (reference sequence). Trimming removed 5 bases from V and 4 bases from J, with 14 bases in between. The CDR3 is made up of 14 amino acids.